The source of this T cell receptor (beta chain) is a study of blood T cell repertoires in COVID-19. Under the authors' procedure: Amplification of reference gene primers provided the estimated nucleated cell counts. TCRdb keeps only in-frame clones here, not all; method: immunoSEQ multiplex PCR. Clone size and the V and J calls come from that table; the DNA yielded D and trimming. The profile shows approximately 330,000 clones, approximately 88% of them singletons. The CDR3 spans 16 residues. The V end lost 5 bases, the J end lost 1 base, and 14 bases lay between the germline ends. Germline CDR1 is KGHDR and CDR2 is SFDVKD. Seattle-derived patients entered the study during active infection and were followed longitudinally.

This chain connects TRBV24-1 to TRBJ2-1; tentatively, D is TRBD2 (6 bases). Specimen: peripheral blood. The source is a man aged 25-45 years with COVID-19, enrolled during active disease. The CDR3 protein is CATSGPGSGSYNEQFF. The CDR3 DNA reads TGTGCCACCAGTGGACCGGGAAGCGGGTCCTACAATGAGCAGTTCTTC.